This T cell receptor (beta chain) was captured by sequencing in a study of blood T cell repertoires in COVID-19. About the study: T cells, B-cell-depleted T cells, or PBMCs supplied cDNA or gDNA.

The V and J ends lost 3 bases and 9 bases, in that order; junction bases with no gene match: 15. The germline gives CDR1 SGHRS, CDR2 YFSETQ. CDR3 size: 15 residues. Profiled with immunoSEQ multiplex PCR; TCRdb holds only in-frame clones, not every one. The repertoire holds about 210,000 clones, with around 82% as singletons. Material for sequencing was peripheral blood. This chain uses TRBV5-1 with TRBJ2-7; 7 nucleotides align to TRBD2. The sequence was collected from a woman between 35 and 50 years old with active or convalescent COVID-19. The CDR3 here is CASSYGLTGGSRQYF. CDR3 nucleotides: TGCGCCAGCAGCTACGGACTGACGGGGGGAAGTAGGCAGTACTTC.